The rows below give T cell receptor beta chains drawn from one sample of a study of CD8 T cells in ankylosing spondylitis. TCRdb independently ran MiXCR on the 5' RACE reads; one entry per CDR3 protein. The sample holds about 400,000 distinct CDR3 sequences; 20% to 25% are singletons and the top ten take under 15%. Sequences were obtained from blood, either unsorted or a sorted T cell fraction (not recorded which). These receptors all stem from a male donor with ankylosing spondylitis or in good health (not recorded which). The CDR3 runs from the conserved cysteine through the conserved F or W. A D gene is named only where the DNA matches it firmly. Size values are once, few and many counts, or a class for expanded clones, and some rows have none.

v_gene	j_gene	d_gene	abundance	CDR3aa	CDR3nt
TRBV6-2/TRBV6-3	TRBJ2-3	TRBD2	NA	CASSYSLAGGTDTQYF	TGTGCCAGCAGTTACTCTTTGGCGGGGGGCACAGATACGCAGTATTTT
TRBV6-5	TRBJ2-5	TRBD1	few	CASSYPGQGAETQYF	TGTGCCAGCAGTTACCCCGGACAGGGAGCAGAGACCCAGTACTTC
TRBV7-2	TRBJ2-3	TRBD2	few	CASSFRAGGYTDTQYF	TGTGCCAGCAGCTTTCGGGCCGGGGGGTACACAGATACGCAGTATTTT
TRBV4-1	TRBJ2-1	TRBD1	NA	CASSHTGTGGVEQFF	TGCGCCAGCAGCCATACCGGGACAGGGGGAGTTGAGCAGTTCTTC
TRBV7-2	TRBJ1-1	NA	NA	CASSLQGFTEAFF	TGTGCCAGCAGCTTACAGGGGTTCACTGAAGCTTTCTTT
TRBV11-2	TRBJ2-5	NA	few	CASSLRGSPPSTQYF	TGTGCCAGCAGCTTGAGGGGGTCTCCGCCATCGACCCAGTACTTC
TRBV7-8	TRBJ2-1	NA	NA	CASSLWGAQGNEQFF	TGTGCCAGCAGCTTGTGGGGGGCGCAGGGTAATGAGCAGTTCTTC
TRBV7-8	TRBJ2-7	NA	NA	CASSSEIGDNHYEQYF	TGTGCCAGCAGCTCTGAGATCGGGGACAACCACTACGAGCAGTACTTC
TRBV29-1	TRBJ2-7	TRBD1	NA	CSVEKGQGSYEQYF	TGCAGCGTTGAAAAGGGACAGGGGTCCTACGAGCAGTACTTC
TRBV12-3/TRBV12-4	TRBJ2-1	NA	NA	CASRPMPFSYNEQFF	TGTGCCAGCAGACCAATGCCTTTCTCCTACAATGAGCAGTTCTTC
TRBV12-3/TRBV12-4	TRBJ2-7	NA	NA	CASSSNYYEQYF	TGTGCCAGCAGTTCAAATTATTACGAGCAGTACTTC
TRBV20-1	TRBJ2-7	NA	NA	CSARVGVEQYF	TGCAGTGCTAGAGTTGGGGTCGAGCAGTACTTC
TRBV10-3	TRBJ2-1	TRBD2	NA	CAIRTSGGGYNEQFF	TGTGCCATCAGGACTAGCGGGGGGGGCTACAATGAGCAGTTCTTC
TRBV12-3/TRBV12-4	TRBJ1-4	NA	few	CASSLPSVGGTNEKLFF	TGTGCCAGCAGTTTACCCTCGGTTGGCGGAACTAATGAAAAACTGTTTTTT
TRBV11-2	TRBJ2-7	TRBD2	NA	CASTMVPLAGAYEQYF	TGTGCCAGCACCATGGTACCACTAGCGGGGGCCTACGAGCAGTACTTC
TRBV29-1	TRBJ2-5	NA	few	CSVELPRTPQRETQYF	TGCAGCGTTGAACTACCACGGACGCCCCAGAGAGAGACCCAGTACTTC
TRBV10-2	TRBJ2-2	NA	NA	CASSEPLENTGELFF	TGCGCCAGCAGTGAACCCCTAGAGAACACCGGGGAGCTGTTTTTT
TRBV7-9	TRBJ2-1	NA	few	CASLTGLGTDEQFF	TGTGCCAGCCTTACAGGGCTTGGGACGGATGAGCAGTTCTTC
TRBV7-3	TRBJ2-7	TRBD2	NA	CASSPQTSGAYEQYF	TGTGCCAGCAGCCCCCAGACTAGCGGGGCCTACGAGCAGTACTTC
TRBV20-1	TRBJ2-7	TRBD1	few	CSARDLDRQGVIEQYF	TGCAGTGCTAGAGATTTGGATAGACAGGGGGTAATTGAGCAGTACTTC
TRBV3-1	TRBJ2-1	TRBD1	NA	CASSQDPRDSFF	TGTGCCAGCAGCCAAGACCCCCGGGACAGTTTCTTC
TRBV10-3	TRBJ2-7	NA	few	CAISEPGHPASDEQYF	TGTGCCATCAGTGAGCCTGGACACCCCGCGTCTGACGAGCAGTACTTC
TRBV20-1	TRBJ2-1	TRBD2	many	CSAIGTSGGFYNEQFF	TGCAGTGCTATCGGGACTAGCGGGGGGTTCTACAATGAGCAGTTCTTC
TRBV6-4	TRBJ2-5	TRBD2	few	CASSDSSGQTQYF	TGTGCCAGCAGTGACTCTAGCGGGCAGACCCAGTACTTC
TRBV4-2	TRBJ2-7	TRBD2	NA	CASSPYSGGSSYEQYF	TGTGCCAGCAGCCCTTATAGCGGGGGAAGCTCCTACGAGCAGTACTTC
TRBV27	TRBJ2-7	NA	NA	CASSYRTASEQYF	TGTGCCAGCAGTTATCGGACAGCCTCCGAGCAGTACTTC
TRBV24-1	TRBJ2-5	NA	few	CATSDYRIDQETQYF	TGTGCCACCAGTGATTATAGGATAGATCAAGAGACCCAGTACTTC
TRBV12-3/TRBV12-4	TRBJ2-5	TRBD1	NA	CASSLVLGGIGETQYF	TGTGCCAGCAGCCTTGTTTTAGGGGGCATTGGGGAGACCCAGTACTTC
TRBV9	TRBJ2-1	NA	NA	CASSVDDALGEQFF	TGTGCCAGCAGCGTAGACGACGCCCTGGGTGAGCAGTTCTTC
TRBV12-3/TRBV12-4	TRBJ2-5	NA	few	CASSFRQYQETQYF	TGTGCCAGCAGTTTCCGCCAATACCAAGAGACCCAGTACTTC
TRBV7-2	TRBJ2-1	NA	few	CASSLVQRNYNEQFF	TGTGCCAGCAGCTTAGTCCAGCGGAACTACAATGAGCAGTTCTTC
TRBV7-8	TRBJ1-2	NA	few	CASSSRTGGYTF	TGTGCCAGCAGCTCCAGGACGGGCGGCTACACCTTC
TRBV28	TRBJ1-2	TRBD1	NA	CASSLSRDRVYGYTF	TGTGCCAGCAGTTTATCCCGGGACAGGGTTTATGGCTACACCTTC
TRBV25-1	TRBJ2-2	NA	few	CASSESNTGELFF	TGTGCCAGCAGTGAATCGAACACCGGGGAGCTGTTTTTT
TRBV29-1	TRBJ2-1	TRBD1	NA	CSVPGQWSDEQFF	TGCAGCGTTCCGGGACAGTGGAGTGATGAGCAGTTCTTC
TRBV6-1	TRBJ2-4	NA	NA	CASSEGEAKNIQYF	TGTGCCAGCAGTGAAGGGGAGGCCAAAAACATTCAGTACTTC
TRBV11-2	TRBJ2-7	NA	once	CASSLDLGTTFRISYEQYF	TGTGCCAGCAGCTTAGACTTGGGGACAACGTTTCGAATTTCCTACGAGCAGTACTTC
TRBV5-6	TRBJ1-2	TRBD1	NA	CASSQGTGGHGYTF	TGTGCCAGCAGCCAAGGGACAGGGGGCCATGGCTACACCTTC
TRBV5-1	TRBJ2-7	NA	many	CASSRELQGFQIEQYF	TGCGCCAGCAGCCGGGAATTACAGGGTTTTCAGATCGAGCAGTACTTC
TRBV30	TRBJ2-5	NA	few	CAWSVGSGQETQYF	TGTGCCTGGAGTGTCGGGTCGGGACAAGAGACCCAGTACTTC
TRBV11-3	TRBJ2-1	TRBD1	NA	CASSDRDRGRHEQFF	TGTGCCAGCAGCGACCGGGACAGGGGTCGCCATGAGCAGTTCTTC
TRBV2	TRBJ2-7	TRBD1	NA	CATPGQGGYEQYF	TGTGCCACCCCGGGACAGGGGGGCTACGAGCAGTACTTC
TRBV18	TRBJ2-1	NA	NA	CASSREPPLVAYNEQFF	TGTGCCAGCTCACGGGAGCCGCCTCTTGTTGCCTACAATGAGCAGTTCTTC
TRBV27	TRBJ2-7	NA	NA	CASSPSTGTLVKEQYF	TGTGCCAGCAGTCCCTCGACAGGTACCCTCGTCAAAGAGCAGTACTTC
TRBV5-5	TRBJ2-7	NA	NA	CASSPGLICEQYF	TGTGCCAGCAGCCCTGGACTGATCTGCGAGCAGTACTTC
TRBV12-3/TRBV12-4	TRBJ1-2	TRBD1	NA	CASSYPDRDYGYTF	TGTGCCAGCAGTTACCCCGACAGGGACTATGGCTACACCTTC
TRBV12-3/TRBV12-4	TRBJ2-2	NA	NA	CASRLVGGLGDTGELFF	TGTGCCAGCCGGCTGGTCGGGGGCCTCGGGGACACCGGGGAGCTGTTTTTT
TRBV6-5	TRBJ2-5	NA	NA	CASSYSGGQQETQYF	TGTGCCAGCAGTTACTCGGGGGGCCAACAAGAGACCCAGTACTTC
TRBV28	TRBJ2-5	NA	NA	CASTAPGGSQETQYF	TGTGCCAGCACCGCCCCGGGTGGGTCACAAGAGACCCAGTACTTC
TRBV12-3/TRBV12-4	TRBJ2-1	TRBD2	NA	CASSFRGVSYNEQFF	TGTGCCAGCAGTTTCCGGGGGGTTTCCTACAATGAGCAGTTCTTC
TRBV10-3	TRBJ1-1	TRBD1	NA	CAINRQGGSTEAFF	TGTGCCATCAATCGACAGGGGGGATCCACTGAAGCTTTCTTT
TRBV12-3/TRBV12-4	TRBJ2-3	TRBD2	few	CASSLGGLTDTQYF	TGTGCCAGCTCCCTGGGGGGGTTGACAGATACGCAGTATTTT
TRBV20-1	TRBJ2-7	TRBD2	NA	CSARVTSGFYEQYF	TGCAGTGCTAGAGTAACTAGCGGATTCTACGAGCAGTACTTC
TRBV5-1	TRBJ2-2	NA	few	CASSEITGSGTGELFF	TGCGCCAGCAGCGAAATTACAGGGTCAGGAACCGGGGAGCTGTTTTTT
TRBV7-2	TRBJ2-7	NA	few	CASGKNRDWDYEQYF	TGTGCCAGCGGAAAAAACCGGGACTGGGACTACGAGCAGTACTTC
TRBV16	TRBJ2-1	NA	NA	CASSQYRRLSSYNEQFF	TGTGCCAGCAGCCAATACCGGCGGTTAAGCTCCTACAATGAGCAGTTCTTC
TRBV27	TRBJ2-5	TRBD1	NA	CASSSARQGPVETQYF	TGTGCCAGCAGTTCCGCCAGACAGGGGCCGGTAGAGACCCAGTACTTC
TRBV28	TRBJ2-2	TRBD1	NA	CASRRVGQGRPGELFF	TGTGCCAGCAGGCGGGTGGGACAGGGACGTCCCGGGGAGCTGTTTTTT
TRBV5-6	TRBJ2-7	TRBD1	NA	CASSLAATGTYEQYF	TGTGCCAGCAGCTTGGCCGCGACAGGGACCTACGAGCAGTACTTC
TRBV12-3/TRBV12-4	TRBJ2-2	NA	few	CASSSPGEGTGELFF	TGTGCCAGCAGTTCCCCAGGAGAGGGAACTGGGGAGCTGTTTTTT